Below, one T cell receptor beta chain is given with its context. The antigen it binds to is not known. No much larger clone is present one base from it, and per-base qualities are unavailable. One collaborating source in Seattle enrolled patients while the patients were actively infected and followed the patients over time throughout the course of disease. Each collaborating institution followed its own protocols to collect whole blood in K2EDTA tubes. Collaborator samples were shipped for TCRbeta analysis as frozen whole blood, isolated PBMCs, or DNA extracted from either sample type. The cysteine opens and the phenylalanine closes a CDR3 of 15 amino acids. The sequence is cut down to CDR3 DNA, 45 bases in frame from base 1. CDR1 and CDR2 were assigned from the germline V gene as SGHTA and FQGNSA. V lost 5 bases and J lost 6 bases; the stretch between them is 17 bases long. This sample stems from a study of blood T cell repertoires in COVID-19 (dated by TCRdb to between 2020 and 2021). Background on the whole study: The collaborator samples originated in the United States, Italy and Spain and spanned the acute and convalescent phases of COVID-19. The material from the prospective study consisted of cDNA or gDNA derived from T cells, B-cell-depleted T cells, or PBMCs. The dataset comprised deeply sampled blood TCRbeta repertoires from subjects exposed to, actively infected with, or recovered from COVID-19. A freely available public database, intended as a resource for researchers studying the immune response to SARS-CoV-2, is where the repertoires were released. The samples were drawn from the first 160 participants of the ongoing ImmuneRACE study and from under 1,500 subjects provided by 6 global collaborators. Sample metadata almost always included a de-identified subject ID, COVID-19 status, age in years and sex. Where available, HLA class I and class II types were taken from metadata supplied by the sample provider and were not determined by assay-based typing. Overall study outcomes, separate from this receptor: Clinical and demographic metadata were provided uncurated, with the amount varying by source and participant.

TCRbeta CDR3 regions were amplified from genomic DNA by means of the immunoSEQ Assay, a bias-controlled multiplex PCR. In the paper's pipeline: Within the assay, amplification of reference gene primers was used to estimate how many nucleated cells each sample contained. To quantify the absolute abundance of each unique TCRbeta CDR3 rearrangement, sequence reads were collapsed and filtered. For each sample, productive Simpson clonality was calculated by taking the square root of Simpson's diversity index across productive rearrangements. The clones in this table, taken by TCRdb from immuneACCESS, are in-frame only. Not every clone is retained; where verified, under half of the shortfall comes from an unresolved V gene, and the cause of the rest is unknown. That table supplies the V and J calls and clone size; D and trimming were determined from the DNA. Across this sample there are roughly 70,000 clones, with roughly 90% seen only once. The ten top clones hold about 5.7% of the sample.

The material sequenced was peripheral blood. Rearrangement joined TRBV7-2 to TRBJ2-1, and the D gene may be TRBD2, 6 bases matching. This sequence was found in a man older than 75 with COVID-19, enrolled during active disease. This receptor carries the CDR3 CASSVGTGTFNEQFF. In nucleotides, the sequence is TGTGCCAGCAGCGTAGGAACCGGGACTTTCAATGAGCAGTTCTTC.